The rows below give T cell receptor beta chains drawn from one sample of a study of blood T cell repertoires in COVID-19. Assay: immunoSEQ multiplex PCR; the TCRdb copy retains only in-frame clones and omits some. Of some 360,000 clones listed, roughly 87% were seen once; the top ten hold over 3.5%. Sequenced: peripheral blood. These receptors were taken from a woman aged 55-69 years with COVID-19, enrolled during active disease. CDR3s include the opening cysteine and the closing phenylalanine or tryptophan. D genes are given only for firm matches. Rows give clone size only sometimes, using once, few, many, or a class for an expanded clone.

d_call j_call v_call clone_size cdr3_nt cdr3_aa
TRBD2 TRBJ2-7 TRBV3-1/TRBV3-2 NA TGTGCCAGCAGCCAAGTGGCCGGGGGGTATCCCTACGAGCAGTACTTC CASSQVAGGYPYEQYF
NA TRBJ2-2 TRBV27 NA TGTGCCAGCAGTATCGGCCCTACAACAGGGCCCGGGGAGCTGTTTTTT CASSIGPTTGPGELFF
NA TRBJ2-3 TRBV3-1/TRBV3-2 few TGTGCCAGCAGCCCCCGGGACTTCGGAACAGATACGCAGTATTTT CASSPRDFGTDTQYF
NA TRBJ1-1 TRBV3-1/TRBV3-2 once TGTGCCAGCAGCCAAGGACAGATTTTTAGCATGAACACTGAAGCTTTCTTT CASSQGQIFSMNTEAFF
NA TRBJ1-2 TRBV28 NA TGTGCCAGCAGTTTGAGGGCGCTGAACTATGGCTACACCTTC CASSLRALNYGYTF
TRBD2 TRBJ2-2 TRBV7-2 NA TGTGCCAGCAGCTTCCTAGCGGGGGCGGGGACCGGGGAGCTGTTTTTT CASSFLAGAGTGELFF
TRBD1 TRBJ1-6 TRBV7-3 few TGTGCCAGCAGCCCTATCTTGCTGGACAGGGGCAATTCGTATAATTCACCCCTCCACTTT CASSPILLDRGNSYNSPLHF
TRBD1 TRBJ1-4 TRBV2 NA TGTGCCAGCAGTGAAGGGACAGGGAGGTCTAATGAAAAACTGTTTTTT CASSEGTGRSNEKLFF
NA TRBJ1-5 TRBV30 NA TGTGCCTGGAGTGTGTGGCAGGGCAATCAGCCCCAGCATTTT CAWSVWQGNQPQHF
NA TRBJ2-1 TRBV7-9 once TGTGCCAGCAGCTTAGCGGGGGCCTCCTACAATGAGCAGTTCTTC CASSLAGASYNEQFF
TRBD1 TRBJ1-2 TRBV10-3 NA TGTGCCATCAGTGCGGACAGGGTGCAAGGCTACACCTTC CAISADRVQGYTF
TRBD1 TRBJ1-5 TRBV5-1 NA TGCGCCAGCAGCTTATCAGGGGGCGCGGGTCAGCCCCAGCATTTT CASSLSGGAGQPQHF
TRBD2 TRBJ2-3 TRBV19 NA TGTGCCAGTAGACTTAGCGGGGGGGCTTTAGCAACCACAGATACGCAGTATTTT CASRLSGGALATTDTQYF
TRBD1 TRBJ1-1 TRBV28 NA TGTGCCAGCAGCCCTACAGGGGAGTACACTGAAGCTTTCTTT CASSPTGEYTEAFF
NA TRBJ1-1 TRBV6-5 NA TGTGCCAGCAGTTACAGGGGAGAAGCTTTCTTT CASSYRGEAFF
NA TRBJ1-5 TRBV20-1 NA TGCAGTGCTAGTGGCAGAGGACAGCCCGGCCTAAGCAATCAGCCCCAGCATTTT CSASGRGQPGLSNQPQHF
NA TRBJ1-1 TRBV6-6 NA TGTGCCAGCATGCGGGTAGGATCGAGTGAAGCTTTCTTT CASMRVGSSEAFF
NA TRBJ1-1 TRBV3-1/TRBV3-2 NA TGTGCCAGCAGCCTTTTTAGTCGGGATCCTGAAGCTTTCTTT CASSLFSRDPEAFF
NA TRBJ1-1 TRBV7-9 NA TGTGCCAGCAGTTACACCACAGACAGAACTGAAGCTTTCTTT CASSYTTDRTEAFF
TRBD2 TRBJ2-2 TRBV7-3 NA TGTGCCAGCAGCTTAGCTAGCGGGACGAACACCGGGGAGCTGTTTTTT CASSLASGTNTGELFF
NA TRBJ1-2 TRBV7-8 once TGTGCCAGCAGCTTAGGGGGGCAGTCAATTGGCTACACCTTC CASSLGGQSIGYTF
NA TRBJ1-2 TRBV27 once TGTGCCAGCAGTCTAAAACCCATGGGCTTGAAGGGCTACACCTTC CASSLKPMGLKGYTF
NA TRBJ1-1 TRBV15 NA TGTGCCACCAGCAGGAAGCTGAACACTGAAGCTTTCTTT CATSRKLNTEAFF
NA TRBJ1-1 TRBV5-1 once TGCGCCAGCAGAATCTATTCTCAGGGGTCTGAAGCTTTCTTT CASRIYSQGSEAFF
NA TRBJ2-2 TRBV10-2 NA TGCGCCAGCAAATTAGCTACCGGGGAGCTGTTTTTT CASKLATGELFF
TRBD1 TRBJ2-7 TRBV27 NA TGTGCCAGCAGTTCACGGGACAGGGGTTACGAGCAGTACTTC CASSSRDRGYEQYF
NA TRBJ1-2 TRBV12-3/TRBV12-4 NA TGTGCCAGCAGTTTATGGGGGGAAGGCTACACCTTC CASSLWGEGYTF
NA TRBJ1-2 TRBV6-6 NA TGTGCCAGCAGTTATGCGGAGGCCGGGGTAGGCTACACCTTC CASSYAEAGVGYTF
NA TRBJ1-4 TRBV12-3/TRBV12-4 NA TGTGCCAGCAGCAGGACTAATGAAAAACTGTTTTTT CASSRTNEKLFF
TRBD1 TRBJ2-3 TRBV18 NA TGTGCCAGCTCACCTAGACAGGGGGCTGAGTATTTT CASSPRQGAEYF
NA TRBJ1-3 TRBV12-3/TRBV12-4 NA TGTGCCAGCAGTTTCTACGGAAACACCATATATTTT CASSFYGNTIYF
TRBD1 TRBJ1-1 TRBV7-3 NA TGTGCCAGCAGCTCCCAGGGGGCGACTGAAGCTTTCTTT CASSSQGATEAFF
TRBD1 TRBJ1-3 TRBV6-2/TRBV6-3 NA TGTGCCAGCAGCGTGGGACAGCGCTCTGGAAACACCATATATTTT CASSVGQRSGNTIYF
NA TRBJ1-4 TRBV27 once TGTGCCAGCAGTTTATATGGGGGGGTGAGGGAAAAACTGTTTTTT CASSLYGGVREKLFF
TRBD2 TRBJ2-1 TRBV3-1/TRBV3-2 few TGTGCCAGCAGCCGAGGCGGACTAGCGGGGGGGGAAGAGCAGTTCTTC CASSRGGLAGGEEQFF
TRBD1 TRBJ1-6 TRBV10-3 NA TGTGCCATCAGTGAGACCGGACAGGGAAATTCACCCCTCCACTTT CAISETGQGNSPLHF
TRBD2 TRBJ2-3 TRBV7-2 NA TGTGCCAGCAGCTCGGCCGGGACTAAAAGCACAGATACGCAGTATTTT CASSSAGTKSTDTQYF
TRBD1 TRBJ1-1 TRBV6-6 NA TGTGCCAGCAATCAACAGGGGGTAACTGAAGCTTTCTTT CASNQQGVTEAFF
NA TRBJ1-2 TRBV15 NA TGTGCCACCAGCAGGTTCCCAGGGGATGGTGGCTACACCTTC CATSRFPGDGGYTF
TRBD2 TRBJ2-1 TRBV6-5 once TGTGCCAGCAGTTACGCCGGGCTAGCGGGGGCCAATGAGCAGTTCTTC CASSYAGLAGANEQFF
TRBD1 TRBJ2-2 TRBV6-1 NA TGTGCCAGCAGTGAAGGGGACAGGGCTAAGTTCGCGAACACCGGGGAGCTGTTTTTT CASSEGDRAKFANTGELFF
NA TRBJ1-6 TRBV30 NA TGTGCCGGTTCCAGGGGTTCTGATAATTCACCCCTCCACTTT CAGSRGSDNSPLHF